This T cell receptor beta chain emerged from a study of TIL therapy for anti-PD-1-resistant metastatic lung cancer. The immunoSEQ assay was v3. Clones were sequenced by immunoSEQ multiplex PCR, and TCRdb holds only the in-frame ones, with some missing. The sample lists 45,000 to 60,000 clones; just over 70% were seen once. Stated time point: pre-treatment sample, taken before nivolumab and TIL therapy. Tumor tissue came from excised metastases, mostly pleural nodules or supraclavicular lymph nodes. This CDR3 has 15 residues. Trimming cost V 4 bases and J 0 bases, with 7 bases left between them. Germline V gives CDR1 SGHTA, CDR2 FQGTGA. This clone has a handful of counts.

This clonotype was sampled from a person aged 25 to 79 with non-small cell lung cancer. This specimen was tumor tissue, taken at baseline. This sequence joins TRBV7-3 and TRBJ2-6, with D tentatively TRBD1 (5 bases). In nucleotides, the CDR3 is TGTGCCAGCAGCTCCAGGGACTCTGGGGCCAACGTCCTGACTTTC. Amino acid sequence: CASSSRDSGANVLTF.